The rows below give T cell receptor beta chains drawn from one sample of a study of technical replicates of blood from a handful of donors. Sequencing used immunoSEQ multiplex PCR; TCRdb keeps in-frame clones, though not all of them. The sample yields approximately 100,000 clones, approximately 94% seen once. The sequencing sample was made of T cells isolated from PBMCs. The receptors derive from a human donor in good health. Each CDR3 is given with its conserved first and last residue. A D gene is named only where the DNA matches it firmly. Where a row states a size, it is once, few, many or the class of an expanded clone; other rows omit it.

clone size | CDR3 length | D gene | J gene | V gene | CDR3 DNA | CDR3 protein
. | 15 | TRBD1 | TRBJ2-3 | TRBV5-1 | TGCGCCAGCAGCTTGGGGACAGGGATGGCAGATACGCAGTATTTT | CASSLGTGMADTQYF
. | 15 | TRBD1 | TRBJ2-1 | TRBV7-9 | TGTGCCAGCAGCATCACAGGGGTAGGTTACAATGAGCAGTTCTTC | CASSITGVGYNEQFF
. | 19 | TRBD2 | TRBJ2-7 | TRBV4-2 | TGTGCCAGCAGCCAAGACGGGTTAGCGCGGGAGGATTTCGCCTACGAGCAGTACTTC | CASSQDGLAREDFAYEQYF
. | 15 | TRBD2 | TRBJ2-2 | TRBV10-1 | TGCGCCAGCAGTGTGGCGGGAGCCGGCACCGGGGAGCTGTTTTTT | CASSVAGAGTGELFF
. | 15 | . | TRBJ2-7 | TRBV28 | TGTGCCAGCAGTACCCCACTCAAGGGGATCAACGAGCAGTACTTC | CASSTPLKGINEQYF
. | 15 | TRBD2 | TRBJ2-7 | TRBV28 | TGTGCCAGCAGGACCATAGCGGGAGGGCCCTACGAGCAGTACTTC | CASRTIAGGPYEQYF
. | 15 | TRBD2 | TRBJ2-7 | TRBV7-2 | TGTGCCAGCAGCCAATCTAGCGGGAGGTACTACGAGCAGTACTTC | CASSQSSGRYYEQYF
. | 15 | TRBD2 | TRBJ2-1 | TRBV28 | TGTGCCAGCAGTTTCAGCGGGGCCCCCTACAATGAGCAGTTCTTC | CASSFSGAPYNEQFF
once | 16 | . | TRBJ2-3 | TRBV7-2 | TGTGCCAGCAGCTTAGGGTCGGGACTTTACACAGATACGCAGTATTTT | CASSLGSGLYTDTQYF
. | 23 | TRBD2 | TRBJ2-1 | TRBV10-3 | TGTGCCATCAGTGAGTCGGGGACTAGCGGGAGGGCGAGCGCCAACCCCTCCTACAATGAGCAGTTCTTC | CAISESGTSGRASANPSYNEQFF
. | 14 | TRBD1 | TRBJ2-7 | TRBV7-7 | TGTGCTAGCAGCTTACCGGGACAGGGCTACGAGCAGTACTTC | CASSLPGQGYEQYF
. | 17 | . | TRBJ1-3 | TRBV14 | TGTGCCAGCAGCCAAGTAAGGACAGTGCTCTCTGGAAACACCATATATTTT | CASSQVRTVLSGNTIYF
. | 16 | TRBD2 | TRBJ2-5 | TRBV4-1 | TGCGCCAGCAGCCAACCCTCGGGACTAGCTATCGAGACCCAGTACTTC | CASSQPSGLAIETQYF
. | 14 | . | TRBJ2-7 | TRBV9 | TGTGCCAGCAGCGTAGATGGCGGGGTCTACGAGCAGTACTTC | CASSVDGGVYEQYF
. | 15 | . | TRBJ2-1 | TRBV6-4 | TGTGCCAGCAGTGTGTTTGCCGGCTCCTACAATGAGCAGTTCTTC | CASSVFAGSYNEQFF
. | 13 | . | TRBJ2-7 | TRBV7-9 | TGTGCCAGCAGCCCGGAGTTGCACTACGAGCAGTACTTC | CASSPELHYEQYF
. | 14 | . | TRBJ2-7 | TRBV5-1 | TGCGCCAGCAGCCAGGTACCAGGGCCTTACGAGCAGTACTTC | CASSQVPGPYEQYF
. | 13 | . | TRBJ2-7 | TRBV28 | TGTGCCAGCAGTTTCCCCAGGCCAGAGGAGCAGTACTTC | CASSFPRPEEQYF
. | 15 | TRBD2 | TRBJ2-2 | TRBV5-4 | TGTGCCAGCAGCAGACTAGCGGGAGAAAGGAGGGAGCTGTTTTTT | CASSRLAGERRELFF
once | 12 | TRBD1 | TRBJ2-3 | TRBV28 | TGTGCCAGCAGTTCACCGGGACAGGGAGAGTATTTT | CASSSPGQGEYF
. | 15 | TRBD1 | TRBJ2-7 | TRBV15 | TGTGCCACCAGCGGAAAAAGGACAGGTACCTACGAGCAGTACTTC | CATSGKRTGTYEQYF
. | 15 | TRBD2 | TRBJ2-7 | TRBV5-6 | TGTGCCAGCAGCTTGGTTCCTAGCGGGGTCTACGAGCAGTACTTC | CASSLVPSGVYEQYF
once | 13 | TRBD1 | TRBJ2-1 | TRBV27 | TGTGCCAGCTTACAGGGGGGAACGGGTGAGCAGTTCTTC | CASLQGGTGEQFF
. | 15 | TRBD1 | TRBJ1-2 | TRBV2 | TGTGCCAGCAGTGAGACAGGGGGCTCACTCTATGGCTACACCTTC | CASSETGGSLYGYTF
. | 16 | . | TRBJ2-7 | TRBV7-8 | TGTGCCAGCAGCTCAAAAAACCCTCCTAGAACCTACGAGCAGTACTTC | CASSSKNPPRTYEQYF
. | 16 | TRBD1 | TRBJ2-5 | TRBV2 | TGTGCCAGCAGTGAGGTTATGACAGGGAATCAAGAGACCCAGTACTTC | CASSEVMTGNQETQYF
. | 15 | TRBD1 | TRBJ2-7 | TRBV19 | TGTGCCAGTAGTATAGTTTCAGGACAGGTCGACGAGCAGTACTTC | CASSIVSGQVDEQYF
. | 16 | . | TRBJ1-2 | TRBV2 | TGTGCCAGCAGTGGGATCATTAGGCCAGGCCACTATGGCTACACCTTC | CASSGIIRPGHYGYTF
. | 13 | . | TRBJ1-3 | TRBV2 | TGTGCCAGCAGGCCCGGGGCTGGAAACACCATATATTTT | CASRPGAGNTIYF
. | 15 | . | TRBJ2-1 | TRBV9 | TGTGCCAGCAGCGTAGAGCCGGGCTCCTACAATGAGCAGTTCTTC | CASSVEPGSYNEQFF
. | 15 | TRBD1 | TRBJ2-7 | TRBV4-2 | TGTGCCAGCAGCCCCCGGACAGGGGAAGGCTACGAGCAGTACTTC | CASSPRTGEGYEQYF
. | 15 | . | TRBJ1-1 | TRBV5-1 | TGCGCCAGCAGCTTGGCGGGACAAGAGAACACTGAAGCTTTCTTT | CASSLAGQENTEAFF
. | 16 | . | TRBJ2-1 | TRBV6-5 | TGTGCCAGCAGTTACGCACAGGGATCTGGGGACAATGAGCAGTTCTTC | CASSYAQGSGDNEQFF
. | 17 | TRBD2 | TRBJ2-1 | TRBV4-1 | TGCGCCAGCAGCCAGGGCCGCGGGGGGCCTAATTACAATGAGCAGTTCTTC | CASSQGRGGPNYNEQFF
. | 12 | TRBD1 | TRBJ2-7 | TRBV7-2 | TGTGCCAGCAGCTTGACAGGGTACGAGCAGTACTTC | CASSLTGYEQYF
. | 12 | . | TRBJ1-2 | TRBV27 | TGTGCCAGCAGTTTGGCAGGCTATGGCTACACCTTC | CASSLAGYGYTF
. | 16 | . | TRBJ1-5 | TRBV28 | TGTGCCAGCCTAGGGGGGGGATGGTCTAGCAATCAGCCCCAGCATTTT | CASLGGGWSSNQPQHF
. | 11 | . | TRBJ2-7 | TRBV29-1 | TGCAGCGTTGCCACTCGCTACGAGCAGTACTTC | CSVATRYEQYF
. | 18 | TRBD1 | TRBJ2-3 | TRBV5-5 | TGTGCCAGCTGGGGGGACCAAACCGGGACAGGGGGCCGGGATACGCAGTATTTT | CASWGDQTGTGGRDTQYF
. | 14 | TRBD2 | TRBJ2-7 | TRBV7-3 | TGTGCCAGCAGCCCTAGCGGATTCCCCTACGAGCAGTACTTC | CASSPSGFPYEQYF
. | 14 | . | TRBJ2-7 | TRBV5-1 | TGCGCCAGCAGCTTGGCCGGGGGATCCTACGAGCAGTACTTC | CASSLAGGSYEQYF